The T cell receptor beta chain described here comes from a study of blood T cell repertoires in COVID-19 (dated by TCRdb to about 2020). Notes on the research overall: The collaborator samples originated in the United States, Italy and Spain and spanned the acute and convalescent phases of COVID-19. The prospective study material was composed of cDNA or gDNA derived from T cells, B-cell-depleted T cells, or PBMCs. The repertoires were released in a freely available public database intended as a resource for research on the immune response to SARS-CoV-2. Samples were obtained from the ongoing ImmuneRACE study (first 160 participants) and from over 1,000 subjects provided by 6 global collaborators. Where HLA class I and class II types were available, the types were taken from metadata supplied by the sample provider, not from assay-based typing. Subjects who had been exposed to COVID-19, were actively infected with it, or had recovered from it provided the deeply sampled blood TCRbeta repertoires that made up the dataset. Sample metadata almost always included a de-identified subject ID, COVID-19 status, age in years and sex.

TCRbeta CDR3 regions were amplified from genomic DNA using the immunoSEQ Assay, a bias-controlled multiplex PCR. The authors' analysis ran thus. Within the assay, amplification of reference gene primers was used to estimate how many nucleated cells each sample contained. To quantify the absolute abundance of each unique TCRbeta CDR3 rearrangement, sequence reads were collapsed and filtered. For each sample, productive Simpson clonality was calculated as the square root of Simpson's diversity index over productive rearrangements. What TCRdb holds here is the immuneACCESS table cut down to in-frame rearrangements. Part of the clones is not present; checked against another copy, under half of the missing clones reflect an unresolved V gene, and the others are unexplained. From that table come the V and J calls and clone size; the DNA was used to work out D and trimming. The sample yields 70,000 to 95,000 clones; 70% to 90% were counted once. The top ten hold less than 15% of the sample.

The junction shows trimming of 7 bases on V and 3 bases on J, plus 10 bases between the germline ends. Inclusive of the bounding cysteine and phenylalanine, the CDR3 is 11 residues long. Here the CDR3 DNA is all that survives: 33 bases in frame from base 1. The germline V gene specifies SQVTM as CDR1 and ANQGSEA as CDR2. Overall results and qualifications from the work: How much clinical and demographic metadata was included differed by source and by participant, and the metadata was provided uncurated.

Collaborating institutions collected whole blood in K2EDTA tubes following their own protocols. For TCRbeta analysis, collaborators shipped samples in one of three forms: frozen whole blood, isolated PBMCs, or DNA extracted from either of those sample types. Concerning this clone: Its target antigen remains unknown. The input lacks base qualities; no much larger clone sits a single base away.

This clonotype was obtained from a human donor in a cohort sampled during active COVID-19. Sequencing was carried out using peripheral blood. This receptor chain uses TRBV29-1 and TRBJ2-7; too little of a D gene remains to name it. CDR3 loop: CSAGADYEQYF. At the DNA level, the sequence is TGCAGCGCCGGAGCAGACTACGAGCAGTACTTC.